The T cell receptor beta chain described here comes from a study of lymphopenia after photon versus proton radiotherapy (dated by TCRdb to about 2019). In the study overall: Photon and proton radiation therapy were compared by the study for their immunological effects in patients with gastrointestinal tumors who developed high-grade lymphopenia. The goal of the study was to describe how the two radiation modalities differ in their effects on the immune system. The cohort included approximately 18 patients with gastrointestinal tumors who developed lymphopenia after receiving either photon or proton therapy. Results the study describes overall, beyond this receptor: The survival association was examined only in patients who died, and the authors described better survival with proton therapy as a possibility, not as a demonstrated result. During treatment, patients who received photon therapy lost naive T cells and TCR diversity and gained effector/memory populations, whereas patients who received proton therapy remained relatively stable. After the lymphocyte count nadir, repertoires from photon-treated patients showed oligoclonal expansion, particularly of CD8+ Temra cells, and this expansion drove the decline in diversity. Among patients across the cohort who died, overall survival time showed an inverse correlation with a larger post-nadir drop in TCR diversity.

The library was made by the immunoSEQ multiplex PCR assay. T cell repertoires were profiled with deep sequencing of rearranged TCR beta loci together with multiparametric flow cytometry. TCRdb retrieved this table from immuneACCESS and kept in-frame rearrangements only. Not all clones are present; in checked studies, unresolved V genes account for under half, and no reason is known for the remainder. This sample lists tens of thousands of clones; around four fifths were detected once. Less than 35% of the sample is taken by the ten largest. As concerns this clone: Its specific antigen is unknown. Base qualities are not recorded, but no much larger clone differs from it by a single base.

The clonotype originates from a man aged 50-59 years with gastric cancer. Source: peripheral blood, taken from a patient treated with photon-based radiotherapy.

The CDR3 is CSVDFRKESSYEQYF. In nucleotide form, the sequence is TGCAGCGTTGATTTCAGGAAGGAGAGCTCCTACGAGCAGTACTTC. The chain links TRBV29-1 with TRBJ2-7; no confident D gene assignment can be made. Looking up the germline V gene yields CDR1 SQVTM and CDR2 ANQGSEA. Trimming removed 3 bases from V and 0 bases from J, leaving 15 bases between the germline ends. The CDR3 numbers 15 residues from cysteine through phenylalanine. The kept DNA is CDR3 alone, 45 bases in frame from the first base.